Below, 7 T cell receptor beta chains from the same sample are listed, as sequenced in a study of long-term antiretroviral therapy in people with HIV (dated by TCRdb to the early 2020s). The immunoSEQ hsTCRB v3.0 assay was used at survey level resolution to sequence the TRB variable region. TCRdb stores this immuneACCESS table with in-frame sequences only. Part of the clones is absent; in the studies checked, under half of the shortfall reflects unresolved V genes, and no reason is known for the rest. Across this sample there are fewer than 20,000 clones, with about 86% seen only once. The top ten hold more than 7% of the sample. This sample comprised unsorted PBMCs, obtained 0.1 years after starting antiretroviral therapy. The receptors were sampled from a man between 18 and 29 years old with HIV.

The V gene is TRBV7-9, the J gene TRBJ2-7, with TRBD1 matching over 10 bases. The CDR3 length is 15 residues. V was clipped by 3 bases and J by 2 bases; unmatched bases: 4. From germline, CDR1 is SEHNR and CDR2 FQNEAQ (reference sequence). CDR3 sequence: CASSLPGQGPYEQYF. CDR3 DNA sequence: TGTGCCAGCAGCTTGCCGGGACAGGGGCCCTACGAGCAGTACTTC.

CDR3 loop: CAWSGEDSGNTIYF. The CDR3 DNA reads as TGTGCCTGGAGTGGAGAAGACTCTGGAAACACCATATATTTT. V usage is TRBV30 and J usage is TRBJ1-3; D uncertain. The V gene's germline CDR1 is GTSNPN and CDR2 SVGIG (reference sequence). Deletions cut 1 base from V and 0 bases from J, with 7 bases between. This CDR3 comprises 14 residues.

The rearrangement joins TRBV6-1 to TRBJ2-7; the D gene could be TRBD1 or TRBD2 (5 bases each). The CDR3 spans 14 residues. The germline V gene encodes CDR1 MNHNS and CDR2 SASEGT. V lost 5 bases to trimming and J lost 7 bases, with 18 bases between them. The chain's CDR3 is CASSPAPGTREQYF. CDR3 DNA sequence: TGTGCCAGCAGTCCCGCCCCCGGGACGCGGGAGCAGTACTTC.

This clone occurred once. The chain employs TRBV4-3 and TRBJ2-3; 10 positions match TRBD1. V lost 3 bases, J lost 3 bases, and 9 bases stayed unmatched. The CDR3 spans 17 residues. The germline V gene encodes CDR1 LGHNA and CDR2 YSLEER. CDR3: CASSHDGTGAQTDTQYF. The CDR3 region has the DNA TGCGCCAGCAGCCACGACGGGACAGGGGCGCAAACAGATACGCAGTATTTT.

This clone was seen once. The V call is TRBV15, the J call TRBJ1-1; D ambiguous. Trimming removed 1 base at V and 8 bases at J, with 11 bases between. The CDR3 runs to 13 residues. Germline CDR1 LNHNV, CDR2 YYDKDF (reference sequence). The CDR3 DNA reads TGTGCCACCAGCAGAGTTGCCGATGAAGAAGCTTTCTTT. It codes for CATSRVADEEAFF.

Only a few counts were recorded for this clone. The J gene is TRBJ1-5, the V gene TRBV7-2; D remains ambiguous. This CDR3 spans 15 amino acids. The ends were cut back, 6 bases at V and 0 bases at J, with 12 bases in the middle. CDR1 SGHTA and CDR2 FQGNSA come from the germline V gene. CDR3 loop: CASSSGGVSNQPQHF. CDR3 sequence (DNA): TGTGCCAGCAGTTCGGGTGGGGTTAGCAATCAGCCCCAGCATTTT.

The V call is TRBV27, the J call TRBJ1-2; no reliable D call. V was trimmed by 4 bases and J by 2 bases, leaving 5 bases between them. Germline V gene lookup returns CDR1 MNHEY and CDR2 SMNVEV (reference sequence). This CDR3 spans 12 amino acids. The CDR3 region has the DNA TGTGCCAGCAGTTCGACCAACTATGGCTACACCTTC. It codes for CASSSTNYGYTF.